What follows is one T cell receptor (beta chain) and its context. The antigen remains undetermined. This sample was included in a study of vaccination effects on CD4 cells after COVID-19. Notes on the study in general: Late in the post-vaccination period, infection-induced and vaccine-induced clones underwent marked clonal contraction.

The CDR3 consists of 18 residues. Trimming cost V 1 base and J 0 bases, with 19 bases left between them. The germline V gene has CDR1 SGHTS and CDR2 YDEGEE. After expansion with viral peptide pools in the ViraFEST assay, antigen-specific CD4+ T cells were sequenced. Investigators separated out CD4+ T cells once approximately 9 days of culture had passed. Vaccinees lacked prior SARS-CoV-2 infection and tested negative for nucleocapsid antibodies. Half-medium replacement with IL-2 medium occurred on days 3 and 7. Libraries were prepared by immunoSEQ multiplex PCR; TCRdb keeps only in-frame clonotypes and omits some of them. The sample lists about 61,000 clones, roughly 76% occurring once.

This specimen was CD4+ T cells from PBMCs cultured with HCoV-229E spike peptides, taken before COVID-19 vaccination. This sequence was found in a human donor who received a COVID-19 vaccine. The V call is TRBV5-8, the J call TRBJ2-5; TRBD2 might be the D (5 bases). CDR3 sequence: CASSLFGVRERYQETQYF. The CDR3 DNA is TGTGCCAGCAGCTTGTTCGGTGTACGGGAACGGTACCAAGAGACCCAGTACTTC.